This T cell receptor (beta chain) was recovered during a study of CD8+ T cells in alopecia areata (dated by TCRdb to about 2018). For the study in its entirety: The treated patients took part in an open-label pilot trial in which moderate-to-severe alopecia areata was treated with oral tofacitinib at 5 to 10 mg twice daily. Scalp clonality was compared across normal scalp (n=4), patchy alopecia areata scalp (n=8), and alopecia totalis/universalis scalp (n=8). Amplification of TCRbeta CDR3 regions was done by immunoSEQ multiplex PCR using 35 Vbeta forward primers and 13 Jbeta reverse primers. Human TCRbeta sequencing covered scalp tissue and sorted CD4+ and CD8+ peripheral blood T cells from patchy and totalis/universalis alopecia areata patients and healthy controls. In both human patients and the C3H/HeJ mouse model, the study applied high-throughput TCRbeta sequencing to look at T cell clonal expansion in alopecia areata. Biopsies were taken from tofacitinib-treated patients at baseline and at 4 and 24 weeks of treatment, and a later scalp biopsy was taken in several of the tofacitinib-treated patients. Tofacitinib was administered for 6 to 18 months, and 6 months of follow-up off drug were then conducted to assess delayed response and recurrence. For the treated patients, the SALT score, which quantifies what percentage of scalp surface area is affected, served as the measure of disease severity. RNA came from the PAXgene miRNA kit for fixed scalp, the miRNeasy kit for PBMCs, and the RNeasy kit for mouse skin. The paper's findings and limits, for the study overall: Higher clonality and more expanded CD8+ clones were observed in lesional scalp than in normal scalp, particularly in alopecia totalis/universalis, a finding suggestive of antigenic drive. Compared with mice, TCR sequences shared between patients were less clear, possibly partly because of HLA diversity across the patient population. With tofacitinib, both scalp clonality and the number of expanded CD8+ clones among the top 100 scalp clones went down significantly. Because the treated cohort was small and included a single nonresponder, larger studies are needed to assess links between baseline CD8+ expansion and response. During tofacitinib treatment, many expanded lesional clones stuck around in both scalp and blood, and this persistence may partly explain why relapse happens after treatment is stopped. Unlike mouse skin, which is dominated by gammadelta T cells, normal human skin has resident alphabeta T cells that are also sequenced, and this complicates analysis of the scalp TCR repertoire.

To prepare the library, the immunoSEQ multiplex PCR assay was applied. RNA was extracted from all samples and reverse transcribed into cDNA as template for TCR sequencing. First-strand cDNA was synthesized using SuperScript III with a 2:1 mix of oligo-dT and random hexamers. Amplification bias was assessed with a synthetic immune receptor repertoire, and residual bias was removed computationally. For the original study's pipeline: Raw reads were preprocessed for error removal, and CDR3 was defined according to IMGT conventions as running from the conserved cysteine to phenylalanine. Clonality was computed by normalizing Shannon entropy by log2 of the number of productive unique TCRs and subtracting the result from 1. Whether each scalp clone was CD4 or CD8 was inferred by checking scalp TCRbeta sequences against the CD4 and CD8 repertoires from sorted blood. In its TCRdb copy, this immuneACCESS table keeps in-frame sequences only and misses some clones. Where compared with another copy, unresolved V genes explain less than half of these, and the others have no known cause. That table is the source of V, J and clone size, and D and trimming were worked out from the DNA. The sample data list about 190,000 clones, and around 60% of these were observed just once. Around 0.7% of the sample goes to the ten largest clones.

This clone was seen a handful of times. Its cognate antigen has yet to be identified. The sample holds no much larger clone one base away, and base qualities are not on file. According to the germline V gene, CDR1 reads SNHLY and CDR2 reads FYNNEI. V loses 1 base of germline sequence and J loses 9 bases, and the interval between the two ends is 10 bases. The CDR3 contains 13 residues, cysteine and phenylalanine counted. Only CDR3 DNA is held: 39 bases, read in frame from base 1. The time point label of this sample denotes: more than 3 weeks on oral tofacitinib. Explained via the paper, the treatment or condition label denotes: oral pan-JAK inhibitor, 5-10 mg twice daily. From alopecia areata patients, peripheral blood was collected along with lesional scalp punch biopsies. PBMCs were separated by density centrifugation and stained for CD3, CD4 and CD8, after which CD4+ and CD8+ T cells were sorted on a FACSAria.

The material sequenced was CD4+ T cells sorted from blood, taken at week 4, from a patient treated with tofacitinib. The TCR was taken from a human donor with alopecia areata. The chain links TRBV2 with TRBJ1-5, with no D gene named confidently. The nucleotide sequence is given as TGTGCCAGCAGTGAAGGGTCGGGTGGGCCCCAGCATTTT. This codes for CASSEGSGGPQHF.